This T cell receptor beta chain was observed in a study of monozygotic twins with inflammatory bowel disease. Study-level results: Researchers report that IBD patients shared fewer clonotypes with others than healthy twins, especially amid disease activity.

TCRdb reanalyzed the 5' RACE reads and collapses them to one entry per CDR3 protein, without DNA. This sample carries fewer than 450,000 distinct CDR3 sequences, with around 2.6% going to the ten biggest clones. Germline values: CDR1 KGHSH, CDR2 LQKENI. The CDR3 runs to 14 residues. Comment on this clonotype: Its matching antigen is unknown.

The chain joins TRBV18 to TRBJ1-1; checking the TCRdb D call of TRBD1 is not possible without DNA. The sample comprised blood. This TCR came from a human donor with ulcerative colitis or Crohn's disease, or a healthy co-twin of an affected twin (not recorded which). CDR3 sequence reads: CASWDPQVWTEAFF.